A single sample is the source of the 28 T cell receptor beta chains below, sequenced in a study of blood T cell repertoires in COVID-19. TCRdb's table, derived via immunoSEQ multiplex PCR, lists solely in-frame clones and lacks some. The table includes just over 350,000 clones, about 86% detected once. Source material: peripheral blood. Source of these receptors: an older woman with COVID-19, enrolled during active disease.

CDR3 DNA sequence: TGTGCCAGCAGCCCCGGACAGGGGGCGCCCACTGAAGCTTTCTTT. It translates to CASSPGQGAPTEAFF. The chain has TRBV11-3 and TRBJ1-1; 11 nucleotides align to TRBD1. The ends lost 5 bases at V and 4 bases at J; junction bases unmatched: 6. The length of the CDR3 is 15 residues. Germline V gene data show CDR1 as SGHNT and CDR2 as YENEEA.

This clone was seen more than once but under ten times. The chain couples TRBV15 to TRBJ1-6; 8 nucleotides agree with TRBD1. Germline CDR1 is LNHNV and CDR2 is YYDKDF (reference sequence). CDR3 length: 15 amino acids. With 3 bases clipped from V and 6 bases from J, the junction kept 4 bases outside the gene matches. CDR3 region: CATSSGGQGNSPLHF. For the CDR3, the DNA is TGTGCCACCAGCAGTGGCGGACAGGGTAATTCACCCCTCCACTTT.

The chain is built from TRBV7-2 and TRBJ2-3, with TRBD2 matching 8 bases. V gave up 5 bases and J gave up 5 bases; unmatched junction bases: 12. The CDR3 is 16 amino acids. Looked up from germline, CDR1 is SGHTA and CDR2 is FQGNSA. The CDR3 nucleotides are TGTGCCAGCAGCCCGCCCCCGGGGGGGCTAGTAGATACGCAGTATTTT. It specifies CASSPPPGGLVDTQYF.

The genes are TRBV5-4 and TRBJ2-5; TRBD2 is a possible D gene (5 bases). Deletions cut 3 bases from V and 4 bases from J, with 7 bases between. The CDR3 length is 12 residues. In germline, CDR1 is SGHNT, CDR2 YYREEE (reference sequence). In DNA form, the CDR3 reads TGTGCCAGCAGCTCTAGCCGAGAGACCCAGTACTTC. It is translated as CASSSSRETQYF. The whole variable domain, remainder taken from reference TRBV5-4 and TRBJ2-5, is ETGVTQSPTHLIKTRGQQVTLRCSSQSGHNTVSWYQQALGQGPQFIFQYYREEENGRGNFPPRFSGLQFPNYSSELNVNALELDDSALYLCASSSSRETQYFGPGTRLLVL.

V and J are TRBV12-5 and TRBJ2-1; 7 bases line up with TRBD1. Germline V lookup: CDR1 LGHNT, CDR2 FRNRAP. Germline trimming cut 3 bases from V and 6 bases from J; bases unmatched to any gene: 14. The CDR3 spans 17 residues. CDR3 sequence reads: CASGFAKQGIKVNEQFF. The CDR3 DNA reads as TGTGCTAGTGGTTTCGCTAAACAGGGGATCAAGGTCAATGAGCAGTTCTTC. Complete variable domain (other parts from reference TRBV12-5 and TRBJ2-1): DARVTQTPRHKVTEMGQEVTMRCQPILGHNTVFWYRQTMMQGLELLAYFRNRAPLDDSGMPKDRFSAEMPDATLATLKIQPSEPRDSAVYFCASGFAKQGIKVNEQFFGPGTRLTVL.

The V call is TRBV11-2, the J call TRBJ1-1, with TRBD1 identical over 7 bases. Germline values: CDR1 SGHAT, CDR2 FQNNGV. This CDR3 has 18 residues. V trimming: 4 bases; J trimming: 0 bases; junction bases outside the gene matches: 14. CDR3 nucleotide sequence: TGTGCCAGCAGCTCCCTCAGGGGGGTTCCCTTGGTGAACACTGAAGCTTTCTTT. This encodes CASSSLRGVPLVNTEAFF.

This chain uses TRBV19 with TRBJ1-5, with TRBD1 identical over 9 bases. Per the germline V gene, CDR1 is LNHDA and CDR2 is SQIVND (reference sequence). The V segment lost 8 bases and the J segment 7 bases; nucleotides outside the gene matches: 15. The CDR3 contains 16 residues. The CDR3 DNA is TGTGCCAGTGGAGGCACCCGGGACAGGGTATACCAGCCCCAGCATTTT. Amino acid sequence: CASGGTRDRVYQPQHF.

The chain is built from TRBV19 and TRBJ1-5, with a weak D call TRBD1 (6 bases). Trimming shortened V by 1 base and J by 0 bases, and 13 bases separated the two germline ends. The germline V gene encodes CDR1 LNHDA and CDR2 SQIVND (reference sequence). This CDR3 region has 17 residues. CDR3 DNA sequence: TGTGCCAGTAGTATAGGGACAGTTGTTCATAGCAATCAGCCCCAGCATTTT. It yields the protein CASSIGTVVHSNQPQHF.

V and J are TRBV6-5 and TRBJ1-1; 7 bases line up with TRBD1. The CDR3 loop spans 14 amino acids. Per the germline V gene, CDR1 is MNHEY and CDR2 is SVGAGI. Unmatched junction bases numbered 8, after V lost 6 bases and J lost 4 bases. The CDR3 DNA follows: TGTGCCAGCAGCTTTAAAAGGGGGCGCACTGAAGCTTTCTTT. Amino acids: CASSFKRGRTEAFF.

The rearrangement uses TRBV12-3 or TRBV12-4 and TRBJ1-6; D call uncertain. There are 12 residues in the CDR3. Trimming pared 3 bases from V and 9 bases from J, leaving 6 bases between. CDR3 residues: CASSLGPSPLHF. CDR3 in DNA: TGTGCCAGCAGTTTGGGCCCTTCACCCCTCCACTTT.

The chain joins TRBV10-3 to TRBJ2-2, with 8 bases fitting TRBD2. Germline values: CDR1 ENHRY, CDR2 SYGVKD. Losses at the gene ends were 6 bases for V and 7 bases for J; bases not matched to a gene: 7. There are 14 residues in the CDR3. Here the CDR3 reads CAIRAGGGDGELFF. The CDR3 bases are TGTGCCATCAGGGCGGGGGGCGGTGACGGGGAGCTGTTTTTT.

This clone was observed at least ten times. The genes are TRBV2 and TRBJ2-6; 12 bases agree with TRBD1. CDR3 length: 16 amino acids. The germline gives CDR1 SNHLY, CDR2 FYNNEI. V shed 9 bases, J shed 0 bases, and the junction held 3 bases outside the gene matches. CDR3 in amino acids: CARGQGADSGANVLTF. As DNA, the CDR3 is TGTGCCAGGGGACAGGGGGCCGACTCTGGGGCCAACGTCCTGACTTTC.

Only one count was recorded for this clone. The gene calls are TRBV7-2 and TRBJ2-7, with unresolved D. There are 12 residues in the CDR3. Germline loops: CDR1 SGHTA, CDR2 FQGNSA. V was trimmed by 2 bases and J by 11 bases, leaving 13 bases between them. CDR3 nucleotides: TGTGCCAGCAGCTTAACACCCGAGGTGAAGTACTTC. Amino acid sequence: CASSLTPEVKYF.

The chain joins TRBV24-1 to TRBJ1-4, with 8 bases identical to TRBD1. Germline lookup yields CDR1 KGHDR and CDR2 SFDVKD. With V trimmed by 4 bases and J by 8 bases, 5 bases remained unmatched. The CDR3 consists of 14 residues. CDR3 in amino acids: CATSEDRGREKLFF. CDR3 sequence (DNA): TGTGCCACCAGTGAAGACAGGGGAAGAGAAAAACTGTTTTTT.

The chain carries TRBV5-1 and TRBJ2-5, with TRBD1 as a possible D gene (5 bases). CDR1 is SGHRS, CDR2 YFSETQ, per germline. This CDR3 contains 16 residues. Trimming cost V 2 bases and J 4 bases, with 18 bases left between them. The CDR3 reads CASSFGGRVLGETQYF. CDR3 DNA sequence: TGCGCCAGCAGCTTTGGTGGCAGGGTCCTGGGAGAGACCCAGTACTTC.

As to this clone: The sample holds other DNA sequences that translate to the same CDR3. The chain combines TRBV7-9 with TRBJ2-3; tentative D call: TRBD1 (6 bases). From germline, CDR1 is SEHNR and CDR2 FQNEAQ (reference sequence). The CDR3 has 15 amino acids. Trimming pared 0 bases from V and 0 bases from J, leaving 7 bases between. CDR3 bases: TGTGCCAGCAGCTTAGCGGGGGCTAGCACAGATACGCAGTATTTT. This gives the protein CASSLAGASTDTQYF.

The V call is TRBV5-1, the J call TRBJ1-2, with 7 bases that match TRBD1. J gave up 4 bases and V 4 bases, and 13 bases lay outside the gene matches. This CDR3 contains 16 residues. Germline V gene lookup returns CDR1 SGHRS and CDR2 YFSETQ. CDR3 amino acids: CASSRDPGQFIYGYTF. The CDR3 DNA sequence: TGCGCCAGCAGCCGCGACCCGGGACAGTTTATCTATGGCTACACCTTC.

This chain joins TRBV5-4 and TRBJ2-5; 7 positions agree with TRBD1. The germline CDR1 and CDR2 sequences are SGHNT and YYREEE (reference sequence). This CDR3 comprises 14 residues. The trim removed 2 bases at V and 1 base at J, leaving 2 bases unmatched. CDR3 coding DNA: TGTGCCAGCAGCTTCGGGACAGCCCAAGAGACCCAGTACTTC. Its protein is CASSFGTAQETQYF.

This rearrangement joins TRBV7-8 to TRBJ2-1; weak D call: TRBD2 (6 bases). The CDR3 has 16 amino acids. Trimming left V 3 bases short and J 4 bases short, with 16 bases between. Germline-derived CDR1 and CDR2 are SGHVS and FQNEAQ. The CDR3 reads CASSFLPGTPYNEQFF. The CDR3 DNA reads as TGTGCCAGCAGCTTTCTCCCGGGGACTCCTTACAATGAGCAGTTCTTC.

This rearrangement joins TRBV7-9 to TRBJ1-1; D is unclear. This CDR3 is 14 amino acids long. Germline-derived CDR1 and CDR2 are SEHNR and FQNEAQ (reference sequence). V was clipped by 0 bases and J by 4 bases, with 9 bases between them. The CDR3 bases are TGTGCCAGCAGCTTAGCGGTCCGGGGCACTGAAGCTTTCTTT. Its translation: CASSLAVRGTEAFF.

This clone was counted a few times. This sequence joins TRBV5-6 and TRBJ1-1, with D uncertain. There are 15 residues in the CDR3. The V end lost 0 bases, the J end lost 0 bases, and 9 bases lay between the germline ends. Germline V gives CDR1 SGHDT, CDR2 YYEEEE. The CDR3 bases are TGTGCCAGCAGCTTGGTGTCTTATTTGAACACTGAAGCTTTCTTT. It codes for CASSLVSYLNTEAFF. Together with reference TRBV5-6 and TRBJ1-1, the CDR3 gives the full variable domain: DAGVTQSPTHLIKTRGQQVTLRCSPKSGHDTVSWYQQALGQGPQFIFQYYEEEERQRGNFPDRFSGHQFPNYSSELNVNALLLGDSALYLCASSLVSYLNTEAFFGQGTRLTVV.

V and J are TRBV3-1 (or the pseudogene TRBV3-2) and TRBJ1-3, with a weak D call TRBD1 (6 bases). The V and J ends lost 4 bases and 8 bases respectively, with 15 bases between them. In germline, CDR1 is LGHDT, CDR2 YNNKEL (reference sequence). This CDR3 is built from 14 residues. CDR3 region: CASSPSSRGDTIYF. CDR3 bases: TGTGCCAGCAGCCCTTCATCCAGGGGTGACACCATATATTTT.

The J gene is TRBJ1-4, the V gene TRBV28; 7 bases fit TRBD1. Germline assignment: CDR1 MDHEN and CDR2 SYDVKM. The CDR3 is 16 residues long. V lost 5 bases, J lost 7 bases, and 13 bases stayed unmatched. The CDR3 DNA reads TGTGCCAGCAGTCTCCTGGGGACAGTAAAAGGTGAAAAACTGTTTTTT. Its protein product is CASSLLGTVKGEKLFF.

The table lists this clone with a few counts. The V gene is TRBV5-1, the J gene TRBJ1-6, with 7 bases fitting TRBD1. Germline-derived CDR1 and CDR2 are SGHRS and YFSETQ. The V segment lost 4 bases and the J segment 7 bases; nucleotides outside the gene matches: 11. The CDR3 totals 16 residues. The CDR3: CASSPRTGQVNSPLHF. As DNA, the CDR3 is TGCGCCAGCAGCCCCCGGACAGGCCAAGTCAATTCACCCCTCCACTTT.

The DNA of the CDR3 is TGTGCCAGCAGTTACTCGAGAAGGGGTGATACGCAGTATTTT. Its protein product is CASSYSRRGDTQYF. This chain links TRBV6-6 with TRBJ2-3, with D perhaps matching TRBD1 (5 bases). The V gene's germline CDR1 is MNHNY and CDR2 SVGAGI (reference sequence). Trimming pared 0 bases from V and 6 bases from J, leaving 10 bases between. The CDR3 spans 14 residues.

The rearrangement links TRBV7-2 to TRBJ2-7, with 11 nucleotides matching TRBD2. The ends lost 1 base at V and 3 bases at J; junction bases unmatched: 2. CDR1 is SGHTA and CDR2 is FQGNSA in the germline V gene. This CDR3 spans 15 amino acids. For the CDR3, the DNA is TGTGCCAGCAGCTTAGGACTAGCGGGGTTCTACGAGCAGTACTTC. It translates to CASSLGLAGFYEQYF.

In its sample, this clone was seen once. The J gene is TRBJ2-3, the V gene TRBV6-2 or TRBV6-3; weak D call: TRBD1 (8 bases). V lost 4 bases to trimming and J lost 12 bases, with 17 bases between them. Germline V gene data show CDR1 as MNHEY and CDR2 as SVGEGT. This CDR3 spans 13 amino acids. The CDR3 protein is CASSWGGTGAQYF. The CDR3 DNA sequence: TGTGCCAGCAGTTGGGGGGGGACAGGAGCACAGTATTTT.

This chain joins TRBV7-3 and TRBJ2-1; 8 nucleotides agree with TRBD1. The CDR3 contains 16 residues. CDR1 and CDR2 (germline): SGHTA, FQGTGA. After removal of 5 bases from V and 2 bases from J, the junction contained 8 bases not matched to a gene. In nucleotides, the CDR3 is TGTGCCAGCAGCCGACGCGGGACAGGAACCTACAATGAGCAGTTCTTC. Its translation: CASSRRGTGTYNEQFF.